This is a list of T cell receptor beta chains from one sample in a study of human T cells and chemical hapten exposure. TCRdb itself ran the RACE reads through MiXCR, one entry per CDR3 protein. The data show 70,000 to 100,000 distinct CDR3 sequences, with roughly 7.2% seen just once and less than 2% held by the top ten. The sequencing used whole blood, collected in connection with sensitization to the hapten diphenylcyclopropenone (DPC). These TCRs come from a woman aged 25-40 years with alopecia areata. Some clones in this sample may be carry-over from other donors' samples. The CDR3 runs from the conserved cysteine through the conserved F or W. The order of the fields is D gene, J gene, V gene, clone size, CDR3 protein, CDR3 DNA. D genes are given only for firm matches. Size is stated for part of the rows, as once, few or many counts, or as a class when the clone is expanded.

TRBD2 TRBJ2-3 TRBV28 few CASSLTGLAGGTQYF TGTGCCAGCAGTCTGACCGGACTAGCGGGAGGCACGCAGTATTTT
TRBD2 TRBJ2-5 TRBV5-1 many CASSFRAASGQETQYF TGCGCCAGCAGCTTCCGCGCAGCTAGCGGACAAGAGACCCAGTACTTC
. TRBJ1-5 TRBV12-3/TRBV12-4 many CASSTGGAFNQPQHF TGTGCCAGCAGCACCGGGGGTGCTTTTAATCAGCCCCAGCATTTT
. TRBJ2-7 TRBV7-9 many CASSLVSSYEQYF TGTGCCAGCAGCTTAGTGTCGTCCTACGAGCAGTACTTC
. TRBJ2-2 TRBV5-8 . CASSIGDRETGELFF TGTGCCAGCAGCATAGGGGACCGCGAGACCGGGGAGCTGTTTTTT
. TRBJ2-1 TRBV20-1 many CSARPLTEYNEQFF TGCAGTGCTAGACCCTTAACGGAGTACAATGAGCAGTTCTTC
. TRBJ2-1 TRBV6-5 . CASSYLPDISQHNEQFF TGTGCCAGCAGTTACTTACCTGACATCAGCCAACACAATGAGCAGTTCTTC
. TRBJ1-5 TRBV7-9 few CASSSDKSNQPQHF TGTGCCAGCAGCTCGGATAAAAGCAATCAGCCCCAGCATTTT
TRBD1 TRBJ2-2 TRBV5-1 few CASSWTGTGANTGELFF TGCGCCAGCAGCTGGACCGGGACAGGAGCCAACACCGGGGAGCTGTTTTTT
TRBD1 TRBJ2-3 TRBV29-1 many CSVRQGRSTDTQYF TGCAGCGTGAGACAGGGGCGCAGTACAGATACGCAGTATTTT
TRBD1 TRBJ2-7 TRBV20-1 many CSAPRDGQGYEQYF TGCAGTGCTCCCCGTGATGGACAGGGGTACGAGCAGTACTTC
. TRBJ1-1 TRBV6-2/TRBV6-3 . CVSTRSRGGTEAFF TGTGTCAGCACCCGGTCCCGAGGGGGCACTGAAGCTTTCTTT
. TRBJ2-7 TRBV20-1 few CSAVGARDIYEQYF TGCAGTGCTGTTGGGGCCCGGGATATCTACGAGCAGTACTTC
. TRBJ1-1 TRBV20-1 few CSAPIHRKNTEAFF TGCAGTGCCCCCATCCACAGGAAGAACACTGAAGCTTTCTTT
. TRBJ2-3 TRBV2 many CASSDRGFTDTQYF TGTGCCAGCAGTGACAGAGGATTCACAGATACGCAGTATTTT
. TRBJ2-3 TRBV5-4 many CASSASGRTRASTDTQYF TGTGCCAGCAGTGCGTCCGGTAGGACCCGGGCGAGCACAGATACGCAGTATTTT
. TRBJ1-3 TRBV6-1 many CASSLGPGDSGNTIYF TGTGCCAGCAGCCTAGGCCCTGGGGACTCTGGAAACACCATATATTTT
. TRBJ2-7 TRBV12-3/TRBV12-4 few CASSTRDYEQYF TGTGCCAGCAGTACTAGGGACTACGAGCAGTACTTC
. TRBJ1-5 TRBV6-5 few CASTEGSNQPQHF TGTGCCAGCACGGAAGGTAGCAATCAGCCCCAGCATTTT
. TRBJ1-2 TRBV28 . CASAEPGDDYGYTF TGTGCCAGCGCAGAGCCAGGAGACGACTATGGCTACACCTTC
. TRBJ2-7 TRBV5-1 . CASRFRDGDRDSDEQYF TGCGCCAGCAGATTCCGGGACGGGGATAGGGACTCCGACGAGCAGTACTTC
. TRBJ2-5 TRBV19 many CASSVKYQETQYF TGTGCCAGTAGTGTGAAGTACCAAGAGACCCAGTACTTC
. TRBJ2-1 TRBV5-4 few CASSLLGGDNEQFF TGTGCCAGCAGCTTGCTAGGAGGGGACAATGAGCAGTTCTTC
. TRBJ2-6 TRBV30 few CAWSRPGRGRGANVLTF TGTGCCTGGAGTCGCCCGGGGCGAGGTCGGGGGGCCAACGTCCTGACTTTC
TRBD1 TRBJ1-5 TRBV6-2/TRBV6-3 few CASSSYRGTASNQPQHF TGTGCCAGCAGTTCCTATAGAGGGACAGCTAGCAATCAGCCCCAGCATTTT
. TRBJ1-2 TRBV29-1 . CSARAQGQDYGYTF TGCAGCGCCCGAGCTCAGGGGCAAGACTATGGCTACACCTTC
TRBD2 TRBJ2-3 TRBV12-3/TRBV12-4 many CASSLRRGADTQYF TGTGCCAGCAGTTTACGACGGGGGGCAGATACGCAGTATTTT
. TRBJ1-1 TRBV7-2 many CASSQGGETEAFF TGTGCCAGCAGCCAAGGGGGGGAGACTGAAGCTTTCTTT
. TRBJ1-5 TRBV30 many CAWSLQGNQPQQF TGTGCCTGGAGTTTACAGGGCAATCAGCCCCAGCAATTT
. TRBJ2-3 TRBV6-5 many CASSLASNTDTQYF TGTGCCAGCAGCCTCGCTTCGAACACAGATACGCAGTATTTT
TRBD1 TRBJ1-1 TRBV10-3 many CAISGQGGTEAFF TGTGCCATCAGTGGACAGGGCGGCACTGAAGCTTTCTTT
. TRBJ2-7 TRBV10-3 . CAISETKYEQYF TGTGCCATCAGTGAGACCAAATACGAGCAGTACTTC
TRBD1 TRBJ1-5 TRBV27 many CASSLSGQGRRNQPQHF TGTGCCAGCAGTTTGTCGGGACAGGGGAGGCGCAATCAGCCCCAGCATTTT
. TRBJ2-3 TRBV5-8 many CASSSPINPTSTDTQYF TGTGCCAGCAGCTCTCCTATTAACCCTACTAGCACAGATACGCAGTATTTT
. TRBJ1-1 TRBV7-6 many CASSLSSDQGSTEAFF TGTGCCAGCAGCTTAAGCAGCGATCAGGGCAGCACTGAAGCTTTCTTT
. TRBJ1-3 TRBV29-1 . CSVGAGVGNTIYF TGCAGCGTTGGAGCAGGGGTCGGAAACACCATATATTTT
. TRBJ2-7 TRBV5-6 many CASSSPRDGGYEQYF TGTGCCAGCAGCTCCCCGCGGGACGGCGGATACGAGCAGTACTTC
. TRBJ1-2 TRBV12-5 few CASGLGANYGYTF TGTGCTAGTGGTTTGGGAGCTAACTATGGCTACACCTTC
. TRBJ1-2 TRBV7-9 few CASSVSESYGYTF TGTGCCAGCAGCGTCTCAGAATCCTATGGCTACACCTTC
. TRBJ1-1 TRBV19 . CASSIGDFDTEAFF TGTGCCAGTAGTATTGGAGATTTTGACACCGAAGCTTTCTTT
TRBD1 TRBJ1-1 TRBV6-2/TRBV6-3 many CASSRGGGAYSNTEAFF TGTGCCAGCAGCCGGGGAGGGGGCGCCTATTCGAACACTGAAGCTTTCTTT
TRBD1 TRBJ1-1 TRBV18 . CASSLSSSGTVNTEAFF TGTGCCAGCTCACTCTCATCCTCCGGGACAGTAAACACTGAAGCTTTCTTT